This TCR beta chain derives from a study of blood T cells in healthy people across ages. To note about this clonotype: This clone may be a read error of a much larger clone one base away.

Trimming cost V 6 bases and J 6 bases; bases outside gene matches: 12. The CDR3 loop spans 15 amino acids. Germline V CDR1 and CDR2: DFQATT, SNEGSKA (reference sequence). A second PCR of about 6 to 11 cycles used a sample-barcoded 5' primer and a J-beta primer mix. A minimum of 3 million CDR3-containing paired-end reads was obtained for each sample. TCRdb called the 5' RACE reads again in MiXCR, with one record for every CDR3 protein. The table lists about 930,000 distinct CDR3 sequences, just under 30% of them singletons. This sample also appeared in a second study, on T cells of mothers and their children.

This TCR came from a woman aged 40 to 50 in good health. V gene TRBV20-1 combines with J gene TRBJ2-3, with TRBD2 matching over 10 bases. Specimen: blood. CDR3 in amino acids: CSAFIAGGLRDTQYF. The CDR3 nucleotides read TGCAGTGCCTTTATAGCGGGGGGCTTACGGGATACGCAGTATTTT.